The following is a T cell receptor (beta chain) sequence with its context. Antigen specificity is unknown. Healthy bone marrow donors made up the donors. The junction had 12 bases not matched to a gene; V was cut back by 8 bases and J by 8 bases. The germline V gene encodes CDR1 ENHRY and CDR2 SYGVKD. The CDR3 has 14 amino acids. 13 Jbeta primers and 60 Vbeta primers were used for the PCR. Data came from immunoSEQ multiplex PCR; TCRdb stores just in-frame clones and leaves some out. Among 250,000 to 350,000 clones listed, about 80% were seen once. The entry originates in a study of cytomegalovirus exposure and HLA in healthy donors. For the study at large: Tens of millions of unique TCRs from HLA-typed donors made up an early data release.

Findings of the study overall: Some V segments could not be told apart, so they were left out, TRBV6-2 and TRBV6-3 among them.

The chain employs TRBV10-3 and TRBJ2-7; 10 nucleotides match TRBD2. The sample consisted of PBMCs. This TCR was recovered from a girl aged 2-10 years in good health and CMV-seronegative. CDR3 in DNA: TGTGCCATCTCGGGCTCCGGGACTAGCGAGCAGCAGTACTTC. Amino acids: CAISGSGTSEQQYF.